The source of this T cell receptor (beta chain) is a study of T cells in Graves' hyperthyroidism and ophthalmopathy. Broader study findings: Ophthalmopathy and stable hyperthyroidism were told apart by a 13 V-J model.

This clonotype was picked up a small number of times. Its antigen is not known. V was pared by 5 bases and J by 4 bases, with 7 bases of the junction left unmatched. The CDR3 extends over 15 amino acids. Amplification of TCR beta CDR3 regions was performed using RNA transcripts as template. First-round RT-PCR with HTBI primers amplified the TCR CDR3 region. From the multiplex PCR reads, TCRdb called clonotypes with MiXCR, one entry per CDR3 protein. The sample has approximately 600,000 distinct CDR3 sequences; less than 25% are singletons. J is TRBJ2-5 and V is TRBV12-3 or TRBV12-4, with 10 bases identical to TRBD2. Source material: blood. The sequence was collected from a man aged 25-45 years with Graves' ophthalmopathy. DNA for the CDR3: TGTGCCAGCAGTCCCCATCTAGCGGGAGTAGAGACCCAGTACTTC. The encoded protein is CASSPHLAGVETQYF.